The 30 T cell receptor beta chains given below trace back to one sample, sequenced in a study of response to subunit inactivated influenza vaccine. TCRdb ran MiXCR on the RT-PCR reads and lists one entry per CDR3 protein. The table includes approximately 300,000 distinct CDR3 sequences, 22% detected once. The input for sequencing was PBMCs from blood, taken 21 months after vaccination. These receptors came from a man aged 45 to 75 who received an inactivated influenza vaccine.

This clonotype showed up many times. V gene TRBV18 combines with J gene TRBJ1-3; 7 bases map to TRBD1. CDR3 length: 18 residues. Germline CDR1 and CDR2: KGHSH and LQKENI. With 3 bases clipped from V and 0 bases from J, the junction kept 11 bases outside the gene matches. The CDR3 DNA is TGTGCCAGCTCACCTTCTCTAGGGACAGACTACTCTGGAAACACCATATATTTT. This sequence encodes CASSPSLGTDYSGNTIYF.

A few counts support this clonotype. The chain carries TRBV9 and TRBJ2-1; 9 bases line up with TRBD2. Germline V gene lookup returns CDR1 SGDLS and CDR2 YYNGEE. This CDR3 is built from 15 residues. Losses at the gene ends were 1 base for V and 6 bases for J; bases not matched to a gene: 5. The CDR3: CASSVLVAGANEQFF. The CDR3 region has the DNA TGTGCCAGCAGCGTATTGGTAGCGGGAGCCAATGAGCAGTTCTTC.

The V and J genes are TRBV7-3 and TRBJ2-2; D may be TRBD2 (6 bases). In germline, CDR1 is SGHTA, CDR2 FQGTGA. The length of the CDR3 is 14 residues. Trimming took 3 bases from V and 6 from J, leaving 11 bases between them. In DNA form, the CDR3 reads TGTGCCAGCAGCTTCGGCAGGGAGGCCGGGGAGCTGTTTTTT. This translates into CASSFGREAGELFF.

The rearrangement joins TRBV11-2 to TRBJ2-3; 11 bases agree with TRBD2. CDR3 length: 19 residues. Germline-derived CDR1 and CDR2 are SGHAT and FQNNGV. J gave up 2 bases and V 3 bases, and 13 bases lay outside the gene matches. Here the CDR3 DNA reads TGTGCCAGCAGCTTGGGGATTAGGACTAGCGGGTCCTACACAGATACGCAGTATTTT. This codes for CASSLGIRTSGSYTDTQYF.

The CDR3 spells CASSLAGGPLQPQHF. As DNA, the CDR3 is TGCGCCAGCAGCTTGGCCGGGGGACCGTTACAGCCCCAGCATTTT. The rearrangement joins TRBV5-1 to TRBJ1-5; D is perhaps TRBD1 (5 bases). The CDR3 runs 15 residues. The V gene's germline CDR1 is SGHRS and CDR2 YFSETQ. V was pared by 0 bases and J by 7 bases, with 14 bases between.

This clonotype was found a few times. V is TRBV5-4 and J is TRBJ1-1; a weak D match, TRBD1 (5 bases). Germline V gives CDR1 SGHNT, CDR2 YYREEE (reference sequence). CDR3 length: 14 residues. The V end was cut by 3 bases, the J end by 3 bases, with 12 bases between. CDR3 nucleotides: TGTGCCAGCAGCTCCGGGGGGAAGTACACTGAAGCTTTCTTT. Translation gives CASSSGGKYTEAFF.

The V call is TRBV29-1, the J call TRBJ2-3, with a possible D match to TRBD2 (6 bases). Germline-derived CDR1 and CDR2 are SQVTM and ANQGSEA. Trimming pared 7 bases from V and 5 bases from J, leaving 16 bases between. The CDR3 runs 13 residues. Here the CDR3 DNA reads TGCAGCGCCGACGGAGGGTCCGGAGATACGCAGTATTTT. The encoded protein is CSADGGSGDTQYF.

The chain combines TRBV20-1 with TRBJ1-5; 10 positions agree with TRBD1. Germline values: CDR1 DFQATT, CDR2 SNEGSKA (reference sequence). The V and J ends lost 4 bases and 6 bases, in that order; junction bases with no gene match: 3. The CDR3 runs to 13 residues. In DNA, the CDR3 is TGCAGTGCTACCGACAGGGGGCTTCAGCCCCAGCATTTT. Translating gives CSATDRGLQPQHF.

The sample holds a few counts of this clonotype. The chain uses TRBV29-1 and TRBJ2-5; 7 positions agree with TRBD1. Germline trimming cut 5 bases from V and 4 bases from J; bases unmatched to any gene: 7. The germline CDR1 and CDR2 sequences are SQVTM and ANQGSEA. The CDR3 spans 13 residues. CDR3 bases: TGCAGCGTTACCGGGACAGTTTCAGAGACCCAGTACTTC. It translates to CSVTGTVSETQYF.

The CDR3 region has the DNA TGTGCCAGCAGTGAAAGGGGGCTCGGACAGCCCCAGCATTTT. Encoded protein: CASSERGLGQPQHF. The chain carries TRBV27 and TRBJ1-5; TRBD1 agrees at 7 bases. Germline CDR1 reads MNHEY; CDR2 reads SMNVEV (reference sequence). This CDR3 is 14 amino acids long. V trimming: 5 bases; J trimming: 7 bases; junction bases outside the gene matches: 8.

This clonotype was counted a few times. V and J are TRBV7-9 and TRBJ1-1; D possibly corresponds to TRBD1 (5 bases). V lost 5 bases and J 1 base, leaving 14 bases between the germline ends. The length of the CDR3 is 15 residues. Germline V lookup: CDR1 SEHNR, CDR2 FQNEAQ (reference sequence). The CDR3, as DNA: TGTGCCAGCAGCCCCCTCTTCCAGGGGAACACTGAAGCTTTCTTT. It codes for CASSPLFQGNTEAFF.

The V call is TRBV4-1, the J call TRBJ1-5, with 7 bases matching TRBD1. This CDR3 has 15 residues. CDR1 and CDR2 (germline): MGHRA, YSYEKL. J gave up 3 bases and V 1 base, and 3 bases lay outside the gene matches. CDR3 loop: CASSQGQGTNQPQHF. In DNA form, the CDR3 reads TGCGCCAGCAGCCAAGGACAGGGAACCAATCAGCCCCAGCATTTT.

The V gene is TRBV25-1, the J gene TRBJ2-1, with D possibly being TRBD2 (6 bases). Between the trimmed V and J ends, which lost 6 bases and 0 bases, there was a span of 9 bases. The V gene's germline CDR1 is MGHDK and CDR2 SYGVNS. CDR3 size: 14 residues. Here the CDR3 reads CASSPGLSYNEQFF. In nucleotides, the CDR3 is TGTGCCAGCAGCCCGGGACTCTCCTACAATGAGCAGTTCTTC. Full variable domain (missing parts from reference TRBV25-1 and TRBJ2-1): EADIYQTPRYLVIGTGKKITLECSQTMGHDKMYWYQQDPGMELHLIHYSYGVNSTEKGDLSSESTVSRIRTEHFPLTLESARPSHTSQYLCASSPGLSYNEQFFGPGTRLTVL.

J is TRBJ2-1 and V is TRBV7-2; maybe TRBD2 (6 bases). V was shortened by 2 bases and J by 3 bases, with 17 bases between the two germline ends. Germline CDR1 and CDR2: SGHTA and FQGNSA. The CDR3 runs 17 residues. Written as DNA, the CDR3 is TGTGCCAGCAGCTTAATCGGGGCGGGGCAGTTCTACAATGAGCAGTTCTTC. Its translation is CASSLIGAGQFYNEQFF.

This clonotype was seen a few times. The chain couples TRBV7-2 to TRBJ1-3; D ambiguous. Deletions cut 4 bases from V and 0 bases from J, with 4 bases between. CDR1 SGHTA and CDR2 FQGNSA come from the germline V gene. CDR3 length: 13 amino acids. CDR3 sequence (DNA): TGTGCCAGCAGCTCAACCTCTGGAAACACCATATATTTT. Its translation: CASSSTSGNTIYF.

This clonotype came up a few times. V and J are TRBV28 and TRBJ1-2; maybe TRBD1 (5 bases). Germline-derived CDR1 and CDR2 are MDHEN and SYDVKM. Trimming pared 6 bases from V and 5 bases from J, leaving 16 bases between. This CDR3 is built from 14 residues. The CDR3 protein is CASRTTRTIYGYTF. The CDR3 DNA reads as TGTGCCAGCAGAACGACTAGGACAATTTATGGCTACACCTTC.

This rearrangement joins TRBV6-2 or TRBV6-3 to TRBJ2-5, with D tentatively TRBD2 (5 bases). CDR3 length: 15 amino acids. Germline V gene lookup returns CDR1 MNHEY and CDR2 SVGEGT. The V end lost 0 bases, the J end lost 0 bases, and 8 bases lay between the germline ends. CDR3 DNA: TGTGCCAGCAGTTACTCGCCCGGGGACCAAGAGACCCAGTACTTC. Residues: CASSYSPGDQETQYF.

There are a few counts of this clonotype. V is TRBV7-9 and J is TRBJ2-5; D gene uncertain. Trimming cost V 5 bases and J 2 bases, with 12 bases left between them. CDR3 length equals 14 residues. The germline CDR1 and CDR2 sequences are SEHNR and FQNEAQ (reference sequence). CDR3 sequence: CASSPPFGQETQYF. As DNA, the CDR3 is TGTGCCAGCAGCCCACCTTTTGGTCAAGAGACCCAGTACTTC.

This clonotype was seen a single time. In DNA form, the CDR3 reads TGTGCCAGCAGTACTGACAGGGACCCCTTTGGCTATGGCTACACCTTC. It encodes CASSTDRDPFGYGYTF. The V call is TRBV28, the J call TRBJ1-2; 7 nucleotides match TRBD1. Germline V gene data show CDR1 as MDHEN and CDR2 as SYDVKM. Unmatched junction bases numbered 13, after V lost 5 bases and J lost 4 bases. CDR3 length equals 16 residues.

This clonotype showed up just a few times. The chain links TRBV5-1 to TRBJ2-3; D is uncertain. CDR3 length equals 14 residues. Germline loops: CDR1 SGHRS, CDR2 YFSETQ. V was clipped by 0 bases and J by 2 bases, with 7 bases between them. The CDR3 nucleotides read TGCGCCAGCAGCTTGGGTTCCCCCACAGATACGCAGTATTTT. Residues: CASSLGSPTDTQYF.

This chain joins TRBV30 and TRBJ1-1, with D possibly being TRBD1 (6 bases). This CDR3 is 14 amino acids long. From germline, CDR1 is GTSNPN and CDR2 SVGIG (reference sequence). V lost 3 bases and J 4 bases, leaving 15 bases between the germline ends. The chain's CDR3 is CAWRGGGRGTEAFF. In DNA form, the CDR3 reads TGTGCCTGGAGGGGAGGGGGGCGCGGCACTGAAGCTTTCTTT.

This clonotype was recorded many times. V usage is TRBV27 and J usage is TRBJ1-1, with D unclear. Looked up from germline, CDR1 is MNHEY and CDR2 is SMNVEV (reference sequence). CDR3 length equals 14 residues. V was cut by 2 bases and J by 4 bases, with 11 bases left in between. CDR3 loop: CASSLLGLRTEAFF. CDR3 nucleotides: TGTGCCAGCAGTTTACTTGGGCTACGCACTGAAGCTTTCTTT.

This clonotype appeared many times. The rearrangement uses TRBV5-4 and TRBJ1-2, with unresolved D. The CDR3 runs 14 residues. Germline lookup yields CDR1 SGHNT and CDR2 YYREEE (reference sequence). Trimming took 3 bases from V and 7 from J, leaving 16 bases between them. CDR3 residues: CASSSAGQKGGYTF. The CDR3 DNA follows: TGTGCCAGCAGCTCCGCCGGGCAAAAGGGTGGCTACACCTTC.

The rearrangement links TRBV27 to TRBJ1-2; D possibly corresponds to TRBD1 (5 bases). Trimming removed 1 base at V and 2 bases at J, with 17 bases between. This CDR3 has 17 residues. In germline, CDR1 is MNHEY, CDR2 SMNVEV (reference sequence). The CDR3, as DNA: TGTGCCAGCAGTTTATACCCCCCTTTGCAGGGAAACTATGGCTACACCTTC. Amino acids: CASSLYPPLQGNYGYTF.

The chain links TRBV7-8 to TRBJ2-7; 11 bases are shared with TRBD2. The ends lost 5 bases at V and 3 bases at J; junction bases unmatched: 9. The CDR3 extends over 16 amino acids. The germline gives CDR1 SGHVS, CDR2 FQNEAQ. The CDR3 here is CASSPRLAGNHYEQYF. CDR3 DNA sequence: TGTGCCAGCAGCCCGCGACTAGCGGGGAACCACTACGAGCAGTACTTC.

The genes are TRBV28 and TRBJ2-3; D is undetermined. The V gene's germline CDR1 is MDHEN and CDR2 SYDVKM. V lost 4 bases, J lost 4 bases, and 21 bases lay in between. This CDR3 has 17 residues. This CDR3 is CASSSPRFLHIPDTQYF. CDR3 DNA: TGTGCCAGCAGTTCACCTCGCTTCCTGCACATTCCAGATACGCAGTATTTT.

This clonotype has more than one count but fewer than ten. V is TRBV27 and J is TRBJ2-6; D not resolved. The germline V and J ends were trimmed by 3 bases and 2 bases, with 14 bases remaining between them. This CDR3 has 17 amino acids. Germline lookup yields CDR1 MNHEY and CDR2 SMNVEV (reference sequence). CDR3 sequence: CASSFGQTVAGANVLTF. The CDR3 DNA sequence: TGTGCCAGCAGTTTTGGTCAGACTGTAGCTGGGGCCAACGTCCTGACTTTC.

This CDR3 is CSVDTGRPYEQYF. The CDR3 DNA reads as TGCAGCGTTGATACGGGCCGTCCCTACGAGCAGTACTTC. J is TRBJ2-7 and V is TRBV29-1; D ambiguous. Germline assignment: CDR1 SQVTM and CDR2 ANQGSEA. Trimming left V 3 bases short and J 2 bases short, with 11 bases between. This CDR3 comprises 13 residues.

This clonotype was recorded a few times. The V and J genes are TRBV4-1 and TRBJ2-3, with 10 nucleotides matching TRBD1. Germline assignment: CDR1 MGHRA and CDR2 YSYEKL. The CDR3 runs to 18 residues. V gave up 3 bases and J gave up 4 bases; unmatched junction bases: 13. The CDR3 DNA reads TGCGCCAGCAGCCAGACACCACCGGGACAGGGGCTGGCAGATACGCAGTATTTT. It codes for CASSQTPPGQGLADTQYF.

Many counts were recorded for this clonotype. The V gene is TRBV3-1, the J gene TRBJ1-6; D uncertain. Germline V CDR1 and CDR2: LGHDT, YNNKEL (reference sequence). The V gene lost 5 bases and the J gene lost 7 bases, with 12 bases spanning the gap. This CDR3 region has 14 residues. CDR3 protein: CASSTQYRNSPLHF. As DNA, the CDR3 is TGTGCCAGCAGCACCCAATATAGGAATTCACCCCTCCACTTT.